The next 23 T cell receptor beta chains were all read from a single sample in a study of blood T cell repertoires in COVID-19. Sequenced by immunoSEQ multiplex PCR; TCRdb stores in-frame clones only, minus some. The sample lists a few hundred thousand clones, approximately 83% occurring once. Sequencing input: PBMCs or T cells enriched from blood (not recorded which). The receptors shown here come from a woman aged 40 to 50 with acute COVID-19.

The chain uses TRBV25-1 and TRBJ1-4, with a weak D call TRBD1 (5 bases). CDR3 length equals 15 residues. CDR1 is MGHDK and CDR2 is SYGVNS in the germline V gene. V was pared by 3 bases and J by 7 bases, with 15 bases between. In nucleotides, the CDR3 is TGTGCCAGCAGTGATGGAGGGGCGCGGGGTGAAAAACTGTTTTTT. This translates into CASSDGGARGEKLFF.

V and J are TRBV15 and TRBJ2-3, with 8 nucleotides matching TRBD1. Germline CDR1 LNHNV, CDR2 YYDKDF (reference sequence). The V gene end was trimmed by 2 bases and the J gene end by 3 bases; junction bases not matched to a gene: 7. The CDR3 consists of 16 residues. CDR3 amino acids: CATSRTPGQVTDTQYF. CDR3 nucleotides: TGTGCCACCAGCAGAACCCCGGGACAGGTAACAGATACGCAGTATTTT.

The genes are TRBV9 and TRBJ2-7, with 10 bases lining up with TRBD2. Germline V gene data show CDR1 as SGDLS and CDR2 as YYNGEE. The CDR3 is 16 amino acids. With 5 bases clipped from V and 1 base from J, the junction kept 9 bases outside the gene matches. The CDR3 reads CASSETGTSASYEQYF. The CDR3 DNA follows: TGTGCCAGCAGTGAAACCGGGACTAGCGCGTCCTACGAGCAGTACTTC. Complete variable domain (other parts from reference TRBV9 and TRBJ2-7): DSGVTQTPKHLITATGQRVTLRCSPRSGDLSVYWYQQSLDQGLQFLIQYYNGEERAKGNILERFSAQQFPDLHSELNLSSLELGDSALYFCASSETGTSASYEQYFGPGTRLTVT.

The V and J genes are TRBV28 and TRBJ1-2; 7 nucleotides line up with TRBD1. The germline V gene encodes CDR1 MDHEN and CDR2 SYDVKM. With 5 bases clipped from V and 8 bases from J, the junction kept 5 bases outside the gene matches. This CDR3 contains 12 residues. This CDR3 reads CASSRDSAGYTF. The CDR3 region has the DNA TGTGCCAGCAGTCGGGACAGCGCGGGCTACACCTTC.

The count of this clone is one. The V call is TRBV7-2, the J call TRBJ2-1; unclear D gene. The V end was cut by 4 bases, the J end by 2 bases, with 6 bases between. CDR1 SGHTA and CDR2 FQGNSA come from the germline V gene. CDR3 size: 13 residues. This CDR3 is CASSSPAYNEQFF. The CDR3 DNA is TGTGCCAGCAGCTCCCCGGCCTACAATGAGCAGTTCTTC.

The chain has TRBV28 and TRBJ1-2; D might be TRBD1 (6 bases). V was cut by 9 bases and J by 3 bases, with 11 bases left in between. The CDR3 covers 12 residues. Germline CDR1 reads MDHEN; CDR2 reads SYDVKM. The CDR3 DNA reads as TGTGCCAGTCGGCCAGGGGACTATGGCTACACCTTC. Translation: CASRPGDYGYTF.

This chain links TRBV3-1 (or the pseudogene TRBV3-2) with TRBJ2-5, with 7 bases matching TRBD1. The CDR3 length is 15 residues. The germline CDR1 and CDR2 sequences are LGHDT and YNNKEL (reference sequence). Trimming removed 4 bases from V and 1 base from J; junction bases left unmatched: 6. Here the CDR3 DNA reads TGTGCCAGCAGCCTCAGGGACAGATCCCAAGAGACCCAGTACTTC. Protein sequence: CASSLRDRSQETQYF.

The table lists this clone with a count of one. The chain recombines TRBV2 with TRBJ1-2; 7 bases align to TRBD1. Trimming cost V 3 bases and J 2 bases; bases outside gene matches: 0. The CDR3 contains 13 residues. In germline, CDR1 is SNHLY, CDR2 FYNNEI. In nucleotides, the CDR3 is TGTGCCAGCAGTGAGGGACAGAACTATGGCTACACCTTC. As protein: CASSEGQNYGYTF.

This clone has just one count. V gene TRBV29-1 combines with J gene TRBJ1-1, with TRBD1 matching 7 bases. Looked up from germline, CDR1 is SQVTM and CDR2 is ANQGSEA. CDR3 length equals 15 residues. The junction had 14 bases not matched to a gene; V was cut back by 6 bases and J by 4 bases. The CDR3 nucleotides are TGCAGCGTGGGGGGACAGACCCGTAAGGGCACTGAAGCTTTCTTT. Its translation is CSVGGQTRKGTEAFF.

The gene calls are TRBV5-5 and TRBJ2-7, with D tentatively TRBD1 (6 bases). Trimming left V 0 bases short and J 6 bases short, with 10 bases between. This CDR3 region has 13 residues. Germline loops: CDR1 SGHKS, CDR2 YYEKEE (reference sequence). CDR3 DNA: TGTGCCAGCAGCTTGGACAGGGACACCGAGCAGTACTTC. Protein product: CASSLDRDTEQYF.

The chain combines TRBV9 with TRBJ2-3, with 13 bases matching TRBD2. There are 17 residues in the CDR3. Per germline, CDR1 SGDLS and CDR2 YYNGEE. Trimming removed 0 bases from V and 2 bases from J; junction bases left unmatched: 3. The DNA for the CDR3 is TGTGCCAGCAGCGTAGTGGGACTAGCGGGACCCACAGATACGCAGTATTTT. This encodes CASSVVGLAGPTDTQYF. Together with reference TRBV9 and TRBJ2-3, the CDR3 gives the full variable domain: DSGVTQTPKHLITATGQRVTLRCSPRSGDLSVYWYQQSLDQGLQFLIQYYNGEERAKGNILERFSAQQFPDLHSELNLSSLELGDSALYFCASSVVGLAGPTDTQYFGPGTRLTVL.

The chain has TRBV1 and TRBJ2-1; the tabulated D call, TRBD2, remains unverified against the DNA. TRBV1 is labeled a pseudogene. The CDR3 covers 15 residues. CDR3 protein: CTSSRRREGPYEQFF. The CDR3 DNA is TGCACCAGCAGCCGGAGGCGGGAGGGCCCGTATGAGCAGTTCTTC.

The genes are TRBV6-2 or TRBV6-3 and TRBJ1-1; tentatively, D is TRBD1 (5 bases). Trimming took 5 bases from V and 1 from J, leaving 17 bases between them. The CDR3 runs 16 residues. Germline-derived CDR1 and CDR2 are MNHEY and SVGEGT. CDR3 sequence: CASSTRTLRANTEAFF. Written as DNA, the CDR3 is TGTGCCAGCAGTACTCGGACATTAAGAGCGAACACTGAAGCTTTCTTT.

This clone showed up just once. The V call is TRBV3-1 (or the pseudogene TRBV3-2), the J call TRBJ2-3; TRBD2 aligns across 10 bases. CDR3 length: 16 amino acids. The germline gives CDR1 LGHDT, CDR2 YNNKEL (reference sequence). V lost 0 bases, J lost 5 bases, and 5 bases stayed unmatched. The CDR3 nucleotides read TGTGCCAGCAGCCAAGAGGTAGCGGGGGGTGGAGATACGCAGTATTTT. Translating gives CASSQEVAGGGDTQYF.

The rearrangement links TRBV6-5 to TRBJ1-5; the D is unclear. There are 13 residues in the CDR3. The germline V and J ends were trimmed by 4 bases and 4 bases, with 8 bases remaining between them. The germline CDR1 and CDR2 sequences are MNHEY and SVGAGI. The CDR3 loop is CASSFGSNQPQHF. CDR3 in DNA: TGTGCCAGCAGTTTCGGTTCTAATCAGCCCCAGCATTTT.

The gene calls are TRBV5-1 and TRBJ2-7; D call uncertain. Deletions cut 1 base from V and 6 bases from J, with 11 bases between. CDR1 SGHRS and CDR2 YFSETQ come from the germline V gene. The CDR3 runs to 13 residues. As DNA, the CDR3 is TGCGCCAGCAGCTTGCACGAGAGTGGCGAGCAGTACTTC. Its translation is CASSLHESGEQYF.

On this clone itself: Just one base apart from a much larger clone, this may be a read error. This rearrangement joins TRBV11-2 to TRBJ2-5; 8 nucleotides line up with TRBD2. Germline-derived CDR1 and CDR2 are SGHAT and FQNNGV. CDR3 length: 14 residues. The ends lost 5 bases at V and 1 base at J; junction bases unmatched: 3. The CDR3 reads CASSPTSGQETQYF. The DNA for the CDR3 is TGTGCCAGCAGCCCAACTAGCGGCCAAGAGACCCAGTACTTC.

The chain recombines TRBV5-1 with TRBJ2-1; 14 nucleotides align to TRBD2. CDR1 and CDR2 (germline): SGHRS, YFSETQ. With 0 bases clipped from V and 6 bases from J, the junction kept 5 bases outside the gene matches. The CDR3 length is 17 residues. In DNA form, the CDR3 reads TGCGCCAGCAGCTTGGCCGGGACTAGCGGGAGAGGCAATGAGCAGTTCTTC. It encodes CASSLAGTSGRGNEQFF.

V usage is TRBV27 and J usage is TRBJ2-3; D perhaps matches TRBD2 (6 bases). CDR1 is MNHEY, CDR2 SMNVEV, per germline (reference sequence). V lost 1 base and J lost 2, with 10 bases in between. CDR3 length equals 15 residues. The CDR3 bases are TGTGCCAGCAGTTTATTTGCGGGAACCACAGATACGCAGTATTTT. Encoded protein: CASSLFAGTTDTQYF.

This clone was seen more than once but under ten times. This chain connects TRBV2 to TRBJ1-2, with 8 nucleotides matching TRBD1. The germline V gene encodes CDR1 SNHLY and CDR2 FYNNEI. Unmatched junction bases numbered 11, after V lost 8 bases and J lost 3 bases. CDR3 length: 15 residues. This CDR3 reads CASGTGPGDYYGYTF. CDR3 in DNA: TGTGCCAGCGGGACAGGTCCTGGGGATTACTATGGCTACACCTTC. Using reference TRBV2 and TRBJ1-2 for the parts outside the CDR3, the full variable domain is EPEVTQTPSHQVTQMGQEVILRCVPISNHLYFYWYRQILGQKVEFLVSFYNNEISEKSEIFDDQFSVERPDGSNFTLKIRSTKLEDSAMYFCASGTGPGDYYGYTFGSGTRLTVV.

The V and J genes are TRBV10-1 and TRBJ1-6; D perhaps matches TRBD1 (6 bases). The CDR3 extends over 15 amino acids. V was pared by 5 bases and J by 9 bases, with 17 bases between. The germline CDR1 and CDR2 sequences are WNHNN and SYGVQD (reference sequence). CDR3 coding DNA: TGCGCCAGCAGTCCCTTCCGGACAGCTAGTTCACCCCTCCACTTT. Protein: CASSPFRTASSPLHF.

V is TRBV19 and J is TRBJ1-2; 11 positions match TRBD1. The CDR3 sequence is 15 residues long. The germline V gene encodes CDR1 LNHDA and CDR2 SQIVND (reference sequence). The junction had 7 bases not matched to a gene; V was cut back by 10 bases and J by 0 bases. CDR3 bases: TGTGCCACCAGGGACAGGGGGAATTCTAACTATGGCTACACCTTC. Protein sequence: CATRDRGNSNYGYTF.

The chain couples TRBV6-5 to TRBJ1-2; D is possibly TRBD1 (5 bases). The CDR3 runs 15 residues. V was cut by 6 bases and J by 4 bases, with 18 bases left in between. Per germline, CDR1 MNHEY and CDR2 SVGAGI. As DNA, the CDR3 is TGTGCCAGCAGACCCTATCGACAGAAATCCTATGGCTACACCTTC. Protein sequence: CASRPYRQKSYGYTF.